This TCR beta chain was sequenced in a study of blood T cell repertoires in COVID-19. Study as a whole: The United States, Italy and Spain provided the acute and convalescent COVID-19 samples. Sources were T cells, B-cell-depleted T cells, or PBMCs; the material itself was cDNA or gDNA.

Authors' methods: From reference gene primer amplification, estimates of nucleated cell counts were derived. The data were produced by immunoSEQ multiplex PCR, yet TCRdb's version contains in-frame clones alone and is incomplete. V, J and clone size were drawn from that table, and D and trimming were deduced from the DNA. The sample records 70,000 to 85,000 clones, roughly four fifths being singletons. Germline V gene data show CDR1 as MNHEY and CDR2 as SVGAGI. The CDR3 covers 12 residues. Trimming took 2 bases from V and 6 from J; bases not matched to a gene: 0. The sample was peripheral blood. The receptor's source is a man between 60 and 75 years old with acute or convalescent COVID-19. This chain joins TRBV6-5 and TRBJ2-7; TRBD1 agrees at 8 bases. In DNA form, the CDR3 reads TGTGCCAGCAGTTACGACAGGGGCGAGCAGTACTTC. Its protein product is CASSYDRGEQYF.